This entry lists 6 T cell receptor beta chains sequenced from one sample in a study of blood T cell repertoires in COVID-19. Clones were sequenced by immunoSEQ multiplex PCR, and TCRdb holds only the in-frame ones, with some missing. The profile shows about 100,000 clones, approximately 86% of them singletons. Sequenced material: peripheral blood. These receptor sequences come from a man older than 75 with active or convalescent COVID-19.

The chain carries TRBV7-2 and TRBJ2-7, with 9 bases identical to TRBD2. The CDR3 runs to 15 residues. V shed 7 bases, J shed 2 bases, and the junction held 9 bases outside the gene matches. The germline gives CDR1 SGHTA, CDR2 FQGNSA. The CDR3 region is CASTGQAGGTYEQYF. DNA for the CDR3: TGTGCCAGCACGGGACAAGCGGGAGGTACCTACGAGCAGTACTTC.

This rearrangement joins TRBV7-2 to TRBJ2-2; 9 nucleotides agree with TRBD1. CDR1 and CDR2 from the germline V gene are SGHTA and FQGNSA. V gave up 3 bases and J gave up 3 bases; unmatched junction bases: 2. The CDR3 contains 15 residues. The CDR3 DNA sequence: TGTGCCAGCAGCTTCCGGACAGGGGACACCGGGGAGCTGTTTTTT. Amino acids: CASSFRTGDTGELFF.

V gene TRBV7-2 combines with J gene TRBJ2-7; D gene unclear. The CDR3 covers 14 residues. Germline V gene data show CDR1 as SGHTA and CDR2 as FQGNSA. The V end was cut by 1 base, the J end by 0 bases, with 7 bases between. The CDR3 DNA reads TGTGCCAGCAGCTTAGGCCGGAGCTCCTACGAGCAGTACTTC. Its translation: CASSLGRSSYEQYF.

The V and J genes are TRBV4-3 and TRBJ1-1, with a weak D call TRBD1 (6 bases). V was clipped by 3 bases and J by 1 base, with 15 bases between them. The CDR3 covers 16 residues. Germline V gene lookup returns CDR1 LGHNA and CDR2 YSLEER. CDR3 loop: CASSQRYRARNTEAFF. The CDR3 DNA is TGCGCCAGCAGCCAGAGATACAGGGCGCGGAACACTGAAGCTTTCTTT.

The chain couples TRBV18 to TRBJ1-2, with 8 positions matching TRBD1. CDR1 is KGHSH and CDR2 is LQKENI in the germline V gene. The V and J ends lost 0 bases and 2 bases, in that order; junction bases with no gene match: 8. This CDR3 region has 17 residues. The DNA of the CDR3 is TGTGCCAGCTCACCACCGAGCCGACAGGGGTACAACTATGGCTACACCTTC. As protein: CASSPPSRQGYNYGYTF. Full variable domain (missing parts from reference TRBV18 and TRBJ1-2): NAGVMQNPRHLVRRRGQEARLRCSPMKGHSHVYWYRQLPEEGLKFMVYLQKENIIDESGMPKERFSAEFPKEGPSILRIQQVVRGDSAAYFCASSPPSRQGYNYGYTFGSGTRLTVV.

The chain uses TRBV6-2 or TRBV6-3 and TRBJ2-2; TRBD1 matches at 10 bases. The length of the CDR3 is 14 residues. Looked up from germline, CDR1 is MNHEY and CDR2 is SVGEGT. V gave up 9 bases and J gave up 5 bases; unmatched junction bases: 6. Written as DNA, the CDR3 is TGTGCCAGTAGTGGGACAGGGGTTACCGGGGAGCTGTTTTTT. This translates into CASSGTGVTGELFF.